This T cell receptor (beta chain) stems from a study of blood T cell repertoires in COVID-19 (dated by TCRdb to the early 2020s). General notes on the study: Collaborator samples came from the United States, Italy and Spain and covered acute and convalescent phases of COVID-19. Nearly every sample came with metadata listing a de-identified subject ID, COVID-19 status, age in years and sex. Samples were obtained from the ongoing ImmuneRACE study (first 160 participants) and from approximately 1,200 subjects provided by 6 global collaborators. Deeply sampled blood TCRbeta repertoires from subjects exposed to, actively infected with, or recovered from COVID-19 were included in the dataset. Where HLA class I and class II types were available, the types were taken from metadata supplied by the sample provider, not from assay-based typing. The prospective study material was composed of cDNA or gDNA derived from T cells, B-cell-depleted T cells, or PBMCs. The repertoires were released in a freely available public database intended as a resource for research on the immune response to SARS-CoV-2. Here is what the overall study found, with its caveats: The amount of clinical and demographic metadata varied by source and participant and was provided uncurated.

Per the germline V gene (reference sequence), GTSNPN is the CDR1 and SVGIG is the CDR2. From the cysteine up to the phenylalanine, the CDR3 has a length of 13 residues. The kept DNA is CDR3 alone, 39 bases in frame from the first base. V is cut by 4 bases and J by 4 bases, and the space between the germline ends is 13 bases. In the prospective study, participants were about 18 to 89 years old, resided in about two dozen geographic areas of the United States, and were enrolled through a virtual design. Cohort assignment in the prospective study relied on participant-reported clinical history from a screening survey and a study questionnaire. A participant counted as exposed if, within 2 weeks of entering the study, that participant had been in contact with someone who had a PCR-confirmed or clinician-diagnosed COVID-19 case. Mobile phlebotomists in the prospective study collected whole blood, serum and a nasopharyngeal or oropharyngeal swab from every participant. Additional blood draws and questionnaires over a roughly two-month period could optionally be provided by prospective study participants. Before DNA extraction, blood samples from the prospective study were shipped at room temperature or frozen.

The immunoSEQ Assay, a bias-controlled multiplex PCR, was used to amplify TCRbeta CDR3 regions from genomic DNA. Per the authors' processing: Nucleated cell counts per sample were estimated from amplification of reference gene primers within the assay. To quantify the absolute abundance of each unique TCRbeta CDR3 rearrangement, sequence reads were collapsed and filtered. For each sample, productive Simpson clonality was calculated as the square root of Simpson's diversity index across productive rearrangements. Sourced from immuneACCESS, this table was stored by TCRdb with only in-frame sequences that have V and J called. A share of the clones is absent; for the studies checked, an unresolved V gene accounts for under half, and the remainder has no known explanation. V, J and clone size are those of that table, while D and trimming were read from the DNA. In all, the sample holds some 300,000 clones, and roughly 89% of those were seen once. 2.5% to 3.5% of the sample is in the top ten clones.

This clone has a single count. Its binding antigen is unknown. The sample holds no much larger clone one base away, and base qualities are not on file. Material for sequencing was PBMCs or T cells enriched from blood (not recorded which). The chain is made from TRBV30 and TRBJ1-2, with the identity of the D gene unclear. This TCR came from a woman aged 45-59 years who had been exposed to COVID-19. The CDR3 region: CAWIPDIAYGYTF. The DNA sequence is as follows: TGTGCCTGGATTCCTGACATCGCCTATGGCTACACCTTC.